The present TCR beta chain was sequenced within a study of T cell repertoires in cytomegalovirus infection. Across the study: Public TCR beta signatures provided an indication of both CMV infection and a matching HLA type. Study-wide results and limits: HLA-C-restricted CMV clonotypes gave the most frequent clonotype in two of eight donors. The cumulative frequency of public TCR beta families distinguished individuals who carried CMV together with the relevant HLA.

TCRdb reprocessed the reads via MiXCR and lists one record per CDR3 protein. This table has more than 350,000 distinct CDR3 sequences, about a third appearing once. Trimming shortened V by 6 bases and J by 7 bases, and 18 bases separated the two germline ends. In germline, CDR1 is SGHVS, CDR2 FQNEAQ. This CDR3 comprises 15 residues. Remarks on this clonotype: Its antigen is not identified.

The specimen sequenced was PBMCs. The V call is TRBV7-8, the J call TRBJ1-4; D is unresolved. This sequence originates from a human donor in good health (CMV status not recorded). Some clones in this sample may be carry-over from other donors' samples. The CDR3 DNA sequence: TGTGCCAGCAGAACACGAGGGCAATTCGGTGAAAAACTGTTTTTT. This codes for CASRTRGQFGEKLFF.